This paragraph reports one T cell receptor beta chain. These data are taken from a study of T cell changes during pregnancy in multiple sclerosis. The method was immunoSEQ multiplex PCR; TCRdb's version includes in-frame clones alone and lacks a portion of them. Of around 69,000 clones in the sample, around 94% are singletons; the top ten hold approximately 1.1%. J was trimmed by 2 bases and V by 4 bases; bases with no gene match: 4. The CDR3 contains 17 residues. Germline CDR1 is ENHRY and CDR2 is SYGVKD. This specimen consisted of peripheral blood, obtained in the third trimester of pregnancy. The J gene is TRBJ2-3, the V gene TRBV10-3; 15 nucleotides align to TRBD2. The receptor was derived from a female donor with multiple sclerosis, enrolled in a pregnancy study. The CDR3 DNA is TGTGCCATCAGTGGGACTAGCGGGAGGGCCTCCACAGATACGCAGTATTTT. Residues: CAISGTSGRASTDTQYF.